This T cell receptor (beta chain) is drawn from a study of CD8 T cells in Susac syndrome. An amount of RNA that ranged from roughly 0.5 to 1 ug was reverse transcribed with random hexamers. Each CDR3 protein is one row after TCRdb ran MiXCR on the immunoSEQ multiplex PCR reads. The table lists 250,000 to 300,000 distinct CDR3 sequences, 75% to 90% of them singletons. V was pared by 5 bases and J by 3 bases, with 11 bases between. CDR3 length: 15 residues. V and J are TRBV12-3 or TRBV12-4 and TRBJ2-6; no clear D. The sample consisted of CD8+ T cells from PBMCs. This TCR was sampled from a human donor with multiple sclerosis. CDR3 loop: CASSATLGGANVLTF. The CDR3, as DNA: TGTGCCAGCAGTGCGACACTGGGTGGGGCCAACGTCCTGACTTTC.